The 17 T cell receptor beta chains in this list originate from one sample, sequenced in a study of blood T cell repertoires in COVID-19. TCRdb's table, derived via immunoSEQ multiplex PCR, lists solely in-frame clones and lacks some. The sample records around 100,000 clones, just over 90% being singletons. Sequenced input: peripheral blood. The origin of the receptors is a man aged 50 to 59 with active COVID-19.

This chain uses TRBV11-3 with TRBJ2-1; the D gene is possibly TRBD1 (6 bases). The CDR3 contains 12 residues. CDR1 SGHNT and CDR2 YENEEA come from the germline V gene. Trimming shortened V by 4 bases and J by 9 bases, and 10 bases separated the two germline ends. The DNA for the CDR3 is TGTGCCAGCAGCTCCTCAGGGGTTGAGCAGTTCTTC. This codes for CASSSSGVEQFF.

This chain links TRBV5-1 with TRBJ2-4, with 11 bases fitting TRBD2. CDR1 is SGHRS and CDR2 is YFSETQ in the germline V gene. The CDR3 has 14 amino acids. V lost 0 bases to trimming and J lost 12 bases; unmatched junction nucleotides: 5. CDR3: CASSLALAGDPQYF. The DNA for the CDR3 is TGCGCCAGCAGCTTGGCACTAGCGGGAGATCCTCAGTACTTC.

This clone was seen just once. The genes are TRBV28 and TRBJ1-4; 8 bases align to TRBD1. This CDR3 is built from 13 residues. V lost 4 bases to trimming and J lost 11 bases; unmatched junction nucleotides: 6. Per germline, CDR1 MDHEN and CDR2 SYDVKM. This chain's CDR3 is CASSSDRVGKLFF. CDR3 DNA: TGTGCCAGCAGTTCGGACAGGGTGGGGAAACTGTTTTTT.

This sequence joins TRBV11-2 and TRBJ2-2; 7 nucleotides agree with TRBD2. V was clipped by 8 bases and J by 1 base; unmatched bases: 7. Germline assignment: CDR1 SGHAT and CDR2 FQNNGV. CDR3 length: 15 residues. The DNA for the CDR3 is TGTGCCAGCGGCCCGGGGGGATTGAACACCGGGGAGCTGTTTTTT. Residues: CASGPGGLNTGELFF.

The chain employs TRBV6-2 or TRBV6-3 and TRBJ2-5; D might be TRBD1 (6 bases). The V end lost 2 bases, the J end lost 4 bases, and 8 bases lay between the germline ends. CDR3 size: 13 residues. Germline CDR1 reads MNHEY; CDR2 reads SVGEGT. In DNA, the CDR3 is TGTGCCAGCAGTTACGCCAGGGGAGAGACCCAGTACTTC. Its protein product is CASSYARGETQYF.

J is TRBJ1-2 and V is TRBV2; maybe TRBD1 (5 bases). V was trimmed by 6 bases and J by 8 bases, leaving 19 bases between them. Germline lookup yields CDR1 SNHLY and CDR2 FYNNEI. The CDR3 loop spans 14 amino acids. The DNA for the CDR3 is TGTGCCAGCAGCGGCGCCTCAAGCAGGGTCGGCTACACCTTC. Translation gives CASSGASSRVGYTF.

J is TRBJ1-4 and V is TRBV21-1. TRBV21-1 is an annotated pseudogene. The CDR3 consists of 15 residues. The CDR3 nucleotides read TGTGCCAGCAAAACCCAGGGACGCGGGGATGAAAAACTGTTTTTT. Protein sequence: CASKTQGRGDEKLFF.

The V call is TRBV7-9, the J call TRBJ1-2, with D tentatively TRBD1 (6 bases). V was clipped by 4 bases and J by 4 bases, with 10 bases between them. The germline V gene has CDR1 SEHNR and CDR2 FQNEAQ (reference sequence). This CDR3 has 13 residues. The CDR3, as DNA: TGTGCCAGCAGCTCCCAGGGGTCCTATGGCTACACCTTC. Translated, it gives CASSSQGSYGYTF. Full variable domain (rest looked up from reference TRBV7-9 and TRBJ1-2): DTGVSQNPRHKITKRGQNVTFRCDPISEHNRLYWYRQTLGQGPEFLTYFQNEAQLEKSRLLSDRFSAERPKGSFSTLEIQRTEQGDSAMYLCASSSQGSYGYTFGSGTRLTVV.

This clone was recorded once. The gene calls are TRBV27 and TRBJ1-4, with D possibly being TRBD1 (5 bases). This CDR3 contains 13 residues. V lost 5 bases and J lost 6, with 10 bases in between. The germline V gene encodes CDR1 MNHEY and CDR2 SMNVEV (reference sequence). The chain's CDR3 is CASSLRGDEKLFF. CDR3 sequence (DNA): TGTGCCAGCAGTCTTAGGGGTGATGAAAAACTGTTTTTT.

The chain carries TRBV2 and TRBJ1-2; tentative D call: TRBD1 (6 bases). Per the germline V gene, CDR1 is SNHLY and CDR2 is FYNNEI. Trimming took off 4 bases at V and 2 bases at J, with 8 bases between the two ends. This CDR3 is 13 amino acids long. The CDR3 spells CASSGDINYGYTF. CDR3 bases: TGTGCCAGCAGTGGGGACATCAACTATGGCTACACCTTC.

This chain uses TRBV5-6 with TRBJ2-7; 7 nucleotides line up with TRBD2. Germline CDR1 SGHDT, CDR2 YYEEEE. With 0 bases clipped from V and 6 bases from J, the junction kept 3 bases outside the gene matches. This CDR3 comprises 13 residues. The CDR3 coding sequence is TGTGCCAGCAGCTTGGCGACTAGCTCCGAGCAGTACGTC. It specifies CASSLATSSEQYV.

The gene calls are TRBV9 and TRBJ2-5, with 10 bases aligning to TRBD2. The CDR3 runs 16 residues. Trimming at V came to 2 bases and at J to 2 bases, leaving 6 bases not matched to a gene. Looked up from germline, CDR1 is SGDLS and CDR2 is YYNGEE. The CDR3 region has the DNA TGTGCCAGCAGCGTTGGGGCTAGCGGGGGACAAGAGACCCAGTACTTC. Protein sequence: CASSVGASGGQETQYF.

The chain joins TRBV11-2 to TRBJ2-2; D is ambiguous. The CDR3 has 15 residues. Trimming pared 1 base from V and 6 bases from J, leaving 12 bases between. Germline-derived CDR1 and CDR2 are SGHAT and FQNNGV. In DNA form, the CDR3 reads TGTGCCAGCAGCTTAGTCTCGTCCGCGGCCGGGGAGCTGTTTTTT. Protein product: CASSLVSSAAGELFF.

This chain's CDR3 is CASSLSPGTEAFF. Written as DNA, the CDR3 is TGTGCCAGCTCACTGTCCCCGGGGACTGAAGCTTTCTTT. The chain joins TRBV18 to TRBJ1-1; D not resolved. Deletions cut 4 bases from V and 5 bases from J, with 11 bases between. The length of the CDR3 is 13 residues. CDR1 is KGHSH and CDR2 is LQKENI in the germline V gene.

The rearrangement joins TRBV27 to TRBJ1-2; possible D gene TRBD1, 6 bases. V lost 3 bases and J 8 bases, leaving 19 bases between the germline ends. The V gene's germline CDR1 is MNHEY and CDR2 SMNVEV (reference sequence). The CDR3 loop spans 15 amino acids. CDR3 sequence reads: CASSLGSGVELGYTF. CDR3 bases: TGTGCCAGCAGTTTGGGGTCAGGGGTCGAGCTAGGCTACACCTTC.

The chain links TRBV11-2 to TRBJ2-5, with 9 nucleotides matching TRBD1. There are 15 residues in the CDR3. The V gene's germline CDR1 is SGHAT and CDR2 FQNNGV. J lost 5 bases, V lost 5 bases, and 9 bases had no gene match. In nucleotides, the CDR3 is TGTGCCAGCAGCCCGATGGGACAGGGCCGGGAGACCCAGTACTTC. Protein product: CASSPMGQGRETQYF.

The chain combines TRBV18 with TRBJ1-2, with a tentative D call TRBD1 (5 bases). The germline V and J ends were trimmed by 3 bases and 4 bases, with 12 bases remaining between them. The CDR3 is made up of 14 amino acids. In germline, CDR1 is KGHSH, CDR2 LQKENI. CDR3 sequence: CASSPSQGLYGYTF. CDR3 coding DNA: TGTGCCAGCTCACCCTCTCAGGGCCTCTATGGCTACACCTTC.